The entry below describes one T cell receptor (beta chain). Deletions cut 2 bases from V and 3 bases from J, with 10 bases between. Germline V gene sequence: CDR1 KGHSH, CDR2 LQKENI. This CDR3 comprises 15 residues. The entry originates in a study of shared clonotypes between healthy human individuals. Sequencing was performed with immunoSEQ multiplex PCR; in TCRdb, only in-frame clones are kept and a portion is missing. The sample lists over a million clones, around 78% occurring once. This receptor was taken from a young man in good health. Some clones in this sample may be carry-over from other donors' samples. Sequencing input: memory CD4+ T cells from PBMCs. Described subset: CD45RA-negative fraction. This chain links TRBV18 with TRBJ1-4; D is uncertain. The CDR3 spells CASSPKGGPNEKLFF. CDR3 DNA sequence: TGTGCCAGCTCACCAAAGGGAGGGCCTAATGAAAAACTGTTTTTT.